The clone carrying this TCR beta chain was seen a handful of times. Its matching antigen is unknown. Germline and genes here are mouse. The data stem from a study of CD8+ T cells in alopecia areata. Across the whole study: Grafting placed skin from approximately 6-12-month-old C3H/HeJ donors with spontaneous alopecia onto roughly 7-11-week-old female C3H/HeJ mice.

Extracted RNA was reverse transcribed, and the resulting cDNA served as sequencing template. Only in-frame clones appear in the TCRdb table, and some are missing; sequencing was by immunoSEQ multiplex PCR. The sample shows more than 250,000 clones, none of them appearing just once. General study findings and limits: Scalp specimens additionally yield sequences from normal skin's resident alphabeta T cells. Sharing of TCR sequences between patients (possibly for HLA-related reasons) was less clear than in mice. Lesional scalp exceeded normal scalp in clonality, especially in alopecia totalis/universalis.

CD4, CD8alpha, NKG2D, NKG2ACE and other markers guided sorting of pooled cutaneous lymph node cells. The sequence derives from a C3H/HeJ mouse with alopecia areata. Mice of this strain are of MHC haplotype H2-k. The sequenced material came from CD4+ T cells sorted from a lymph node.

The CDR3 sequence: CASSIVWGDEQYF. The covered CDR3 bases are TGTGCCAGCAGTATAGTGTGGGGGGAT. The chain employs TRBV19 and TRBJ2-7; 7 nucleotides line up with TRBD2. The read ends 4 residues before the CDR3 terminus; that terminus is restored from the germline J gene. Germline-derived CDR1 and CDR2 are FNHDT and SITEND (reference sequence). This CDR3 spans 13 amino acids.